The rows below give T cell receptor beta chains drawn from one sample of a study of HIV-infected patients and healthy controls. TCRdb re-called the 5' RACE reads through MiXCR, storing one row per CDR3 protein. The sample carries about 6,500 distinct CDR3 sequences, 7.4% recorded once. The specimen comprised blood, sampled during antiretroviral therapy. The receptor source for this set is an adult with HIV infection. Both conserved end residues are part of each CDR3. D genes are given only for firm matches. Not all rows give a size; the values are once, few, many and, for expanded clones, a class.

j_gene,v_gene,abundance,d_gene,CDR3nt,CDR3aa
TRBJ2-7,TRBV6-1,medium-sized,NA,TGTGCCCTTAGACTGGAGTCGTCCTACGAGCAGTACTTC,CALRLESSYEQYF
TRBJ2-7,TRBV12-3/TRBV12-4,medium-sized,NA,TGTGCCAGCAGTTCCACCAGGCCAGACTACGAGCAGTACTTC,CASSSTRPDYEQYF
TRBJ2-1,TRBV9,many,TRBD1,TGTGCCAGCAGCGAGGGACAGGCCCAGGGGGAGCAGTTCTTC,CASSEGQAQGEQFF
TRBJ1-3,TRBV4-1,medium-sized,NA,TGCGCCAGCAGCCAAGTCACAGGCGCGAACACCATATATTTT,CASSQVTGANTIYF
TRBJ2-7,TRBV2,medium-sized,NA,TGTGCCAGCAGTGTTTCTATCTCCTACGAGCAGTACTTC,CASSVSISYEQYF
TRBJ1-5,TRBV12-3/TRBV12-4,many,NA,TGTGCCAGCAGTAATAGCTATCCGGACGGTGAATATAGCAATCAGCCCCAGCATTTT,CASSNSYPDGEYSNQPQHF
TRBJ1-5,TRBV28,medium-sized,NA,TGTGCCAGCAGGAGTTGGGGGGACAATCAGCCCCAGCATTTT,CASRSWGDNQPQHF
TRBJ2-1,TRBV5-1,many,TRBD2,TGCGCCAGCGGTAGCGGGGGTGCGAGCTCCTACAATGAGCAGTTCTTC,CASGSGGASSYNEQFF
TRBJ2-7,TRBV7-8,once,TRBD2,TGTGCCAGCAGACCCGAACCGGGGGGGCATGAGCAGTACTTC,CASRPEPGGHEQYF
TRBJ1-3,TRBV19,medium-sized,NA,TGTGCCAGTAGTGCCGACAGCCTCTCTGGAAACACCATATATTTT,CASSADSLSGNTIYF
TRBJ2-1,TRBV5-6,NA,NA,TGTGCCAGCAGCAAAGGATTCTACAATGAGCAGTTCTTC,CASSKGFYNEQFF
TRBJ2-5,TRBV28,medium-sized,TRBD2,TGTGCCAGCAGCTCCCCTAGGACTAGCGGGGACTCCCTAGTCCAGTACTTC,CASSSPRTSGDSLVQYF
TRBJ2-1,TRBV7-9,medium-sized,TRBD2,TGTGCCACCCAGGAGGGGGCTAGCGGGATCAATGAGCAGTTCTTC,CATQEGASGINEQFF
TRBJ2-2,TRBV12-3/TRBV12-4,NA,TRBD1,TGTGCCAGCAGGCCCGGACAGGGTGATTGGGCCGGGGAGCTGTTTTTT,CASRPGQGDWAGELFF
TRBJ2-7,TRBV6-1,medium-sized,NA,TGTGCCAGCAGCTACGAGCAGTACTTC,CASSYEQYF
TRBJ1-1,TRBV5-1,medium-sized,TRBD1,TGCGCCAGCAGCTGGGGGACAGGGATCGATGAAGCTTTCTTT,CASSWGTGIDEAFF